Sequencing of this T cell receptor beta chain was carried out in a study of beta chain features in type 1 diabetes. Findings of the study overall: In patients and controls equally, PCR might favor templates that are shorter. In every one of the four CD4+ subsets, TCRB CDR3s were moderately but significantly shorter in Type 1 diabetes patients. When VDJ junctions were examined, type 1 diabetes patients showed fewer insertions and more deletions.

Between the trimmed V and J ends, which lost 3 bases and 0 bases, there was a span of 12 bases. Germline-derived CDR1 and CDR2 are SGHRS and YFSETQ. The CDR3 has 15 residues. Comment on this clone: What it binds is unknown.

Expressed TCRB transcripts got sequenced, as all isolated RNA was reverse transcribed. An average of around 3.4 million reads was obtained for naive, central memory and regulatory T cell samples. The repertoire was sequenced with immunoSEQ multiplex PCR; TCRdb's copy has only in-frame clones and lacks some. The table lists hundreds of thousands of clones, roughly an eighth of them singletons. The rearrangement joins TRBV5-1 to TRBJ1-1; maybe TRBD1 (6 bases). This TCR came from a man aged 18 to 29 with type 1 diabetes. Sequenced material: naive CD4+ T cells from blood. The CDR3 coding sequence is TGCGCCAGCAGCTCCGAGGGGGGGATGAACACTGAAGCTTTCTTT. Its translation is CASSSEGGMNTEAFF.